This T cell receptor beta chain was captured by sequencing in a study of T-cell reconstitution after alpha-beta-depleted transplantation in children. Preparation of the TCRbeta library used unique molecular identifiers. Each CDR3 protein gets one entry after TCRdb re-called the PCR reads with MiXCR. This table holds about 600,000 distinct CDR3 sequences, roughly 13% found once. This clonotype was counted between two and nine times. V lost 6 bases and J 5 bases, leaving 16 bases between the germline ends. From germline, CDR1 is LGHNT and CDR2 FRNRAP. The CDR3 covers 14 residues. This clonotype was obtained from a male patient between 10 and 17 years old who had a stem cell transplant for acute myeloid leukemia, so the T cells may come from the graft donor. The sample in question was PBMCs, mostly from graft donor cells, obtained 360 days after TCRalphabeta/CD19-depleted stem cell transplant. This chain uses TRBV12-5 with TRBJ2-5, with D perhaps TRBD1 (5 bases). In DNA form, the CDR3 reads TGTGCTAGTGGACGTGACAGTAGATGGGAGACCCAGTACTTC. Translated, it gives CASGRDSRWETQYF.